This T cell receptor beta chain was identified during a study of blood T cell repertoires in COVID-19. The protocol was immunoSEQ multiplex PCR, while the TCRdb copy is restricted to in-frame clones and leaves out a portion. Among some 290,000 clones listed, roughly 79% were seen once. CDR1 is KGHDR and CDR2 is SFDVKD in the germline V gene. Trimming at V came to 8 bases and at J to 5 bases, leaving 7 bases not matched to a gene. CDR3 length equals 13 residues. The genes are TRBV24-1 and TRBJ1-2; TRBD1 aligns across 7 bases. The sample consisted of peripheral blood. This clonotype originated in a woman between 55 and 75 years old with active or convalescent COVID-19. The CDR3 coding sequence is TGTGCCACCACTCAGACAGGGCCTTATGGCTACACCTTC. Translating it yields CATTQTGPYGYTF.